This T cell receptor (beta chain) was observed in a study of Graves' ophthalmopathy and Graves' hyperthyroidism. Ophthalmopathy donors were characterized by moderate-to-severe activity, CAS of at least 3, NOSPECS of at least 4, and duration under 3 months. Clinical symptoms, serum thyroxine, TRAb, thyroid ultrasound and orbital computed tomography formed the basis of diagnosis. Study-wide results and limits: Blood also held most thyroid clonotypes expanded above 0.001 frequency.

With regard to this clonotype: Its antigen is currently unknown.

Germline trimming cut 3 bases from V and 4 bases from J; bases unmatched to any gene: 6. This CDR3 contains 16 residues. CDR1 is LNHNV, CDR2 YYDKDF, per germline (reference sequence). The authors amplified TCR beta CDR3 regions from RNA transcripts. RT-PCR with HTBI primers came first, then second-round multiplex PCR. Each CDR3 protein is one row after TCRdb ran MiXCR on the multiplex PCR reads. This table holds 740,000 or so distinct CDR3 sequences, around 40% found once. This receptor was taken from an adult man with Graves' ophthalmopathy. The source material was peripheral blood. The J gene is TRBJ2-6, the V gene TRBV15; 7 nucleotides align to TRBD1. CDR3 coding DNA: TGTGCCACCAGCAGCGAGGGACAGCGGGGGGCCAACGTCCTGACTTTC. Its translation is CATSSEGQRGANVLTF.